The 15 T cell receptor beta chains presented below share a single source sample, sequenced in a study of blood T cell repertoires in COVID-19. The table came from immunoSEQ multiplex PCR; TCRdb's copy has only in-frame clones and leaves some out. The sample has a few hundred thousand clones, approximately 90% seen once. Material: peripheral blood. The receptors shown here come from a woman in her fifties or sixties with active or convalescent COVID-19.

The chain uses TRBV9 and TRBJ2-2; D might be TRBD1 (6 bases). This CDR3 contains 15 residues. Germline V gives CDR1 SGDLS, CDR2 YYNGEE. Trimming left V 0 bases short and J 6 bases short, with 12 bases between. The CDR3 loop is CASSVVGSGAGELFF. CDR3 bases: TGTGCCAGCAGCGTAGTTGGGTCAGGGGCCGGGGAGCTGTTTTTT.

The chain's CDR3 is CASSEVPTDYGYTF. The CDR3 coding sequence is TGTGCCAGCAGTGAAGTCCCCACAGATTATGGCTACACCTTC. The chain combines TRBV2 with TRBJ1-2; D is undetermined. Trimming took off 1 base at V and 5 bases at J, with 11 bases between the two ends. This CDR3 has 14 residues. Germline CDR1 and CDR2: SNHLY and FYNNEI.

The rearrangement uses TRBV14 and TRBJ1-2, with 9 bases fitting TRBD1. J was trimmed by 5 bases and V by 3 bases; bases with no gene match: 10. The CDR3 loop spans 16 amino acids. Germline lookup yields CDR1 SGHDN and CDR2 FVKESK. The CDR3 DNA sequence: TGTGCCAGCAGCCACCGGACAGGGGCCCTCATTTATGGCTACACCTTC. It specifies CASSHRTGALIYGYTF.

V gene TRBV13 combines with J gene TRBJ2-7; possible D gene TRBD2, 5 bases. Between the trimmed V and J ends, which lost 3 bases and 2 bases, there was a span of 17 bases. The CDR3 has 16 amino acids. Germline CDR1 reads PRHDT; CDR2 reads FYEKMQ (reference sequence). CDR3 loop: CASSFSGGSEAYEQYF. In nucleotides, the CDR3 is TGTGCCAGCAGCTTCTCCGGAGGCTCTGAGGCCTACGAGCAGTACTTC.

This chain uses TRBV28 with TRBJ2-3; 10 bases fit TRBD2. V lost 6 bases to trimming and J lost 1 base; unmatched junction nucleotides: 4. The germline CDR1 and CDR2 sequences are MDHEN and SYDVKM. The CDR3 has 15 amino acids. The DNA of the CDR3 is TGTGCCAGCAGGGCTGGGACTAGCGGCACAGATACGCAGTATTTT. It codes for CASRAGTSGTDTQYF.

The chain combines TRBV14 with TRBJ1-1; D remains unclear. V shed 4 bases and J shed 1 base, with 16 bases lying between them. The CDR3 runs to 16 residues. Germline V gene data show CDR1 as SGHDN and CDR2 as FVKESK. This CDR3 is CASSPLRGTKNTEAFF. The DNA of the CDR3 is TGTGCCAGCAGCCCGCTGCGGGGAACGAAGAACACTGAAGCTTTCTTT.

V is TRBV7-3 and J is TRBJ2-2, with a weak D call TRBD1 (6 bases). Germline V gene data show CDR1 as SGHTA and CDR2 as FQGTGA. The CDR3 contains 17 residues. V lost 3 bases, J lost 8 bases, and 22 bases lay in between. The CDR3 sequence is CASSFDRDKGFWGELFF. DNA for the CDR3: TGTGCCAGCAGCTTTGACCGGGACAAGGGTTTTTGGGGGGAGCTGTTTTTT.

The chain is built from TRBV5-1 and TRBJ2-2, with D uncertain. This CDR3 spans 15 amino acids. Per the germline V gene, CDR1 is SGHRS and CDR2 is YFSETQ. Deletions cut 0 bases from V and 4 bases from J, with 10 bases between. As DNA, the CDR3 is TGCGCCAGCAGCTTGGATCGAGGTATCACCGGGGAGCTGTTTTTT. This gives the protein CASSLDRGITGELFF.

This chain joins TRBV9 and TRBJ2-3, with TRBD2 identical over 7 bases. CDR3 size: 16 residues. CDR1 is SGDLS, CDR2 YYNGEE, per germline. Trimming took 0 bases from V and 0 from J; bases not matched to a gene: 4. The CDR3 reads CASSVEAGYSTDTQYF. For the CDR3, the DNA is TGTGCCAGCAGCGTAGAAGCGGGGTACAGCACAGATACGCAGTATTTT.

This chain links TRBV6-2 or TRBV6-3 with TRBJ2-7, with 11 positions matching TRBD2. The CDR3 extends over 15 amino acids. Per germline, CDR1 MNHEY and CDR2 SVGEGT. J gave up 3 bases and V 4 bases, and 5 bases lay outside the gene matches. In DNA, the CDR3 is TGTGCCAGCAGTTCGGGACTAGCGGCCATCTACGAGCAGTACTTC. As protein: CASSSGLAAIYEQYF.

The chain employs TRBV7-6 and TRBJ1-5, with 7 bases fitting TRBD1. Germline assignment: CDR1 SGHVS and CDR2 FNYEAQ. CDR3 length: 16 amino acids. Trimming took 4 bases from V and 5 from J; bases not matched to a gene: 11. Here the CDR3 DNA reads TGTGCCAGCAGCTCGTCACAGGGGTTCGGCCATCAGCCCCAGCATTTT. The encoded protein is CASSSSQGFGHQPQHF.

CDR3 nucleotide sequence: TGTGCCATCAGTGGCAGGGGGTTCACTGAAGCTTTCTTT. Its protein is CAISGRGFTEAFF. The chain couples TRBV10-3 to TRBJ1-1; 7 bases are shared with TRBD1. Germline trimming cut 4 bases from V and 4 bases from J; bases unmatched to any gene: 3. CDR1 ENHRY and CDR2 SYGVKD come from the germline V gene. CDR3 length equals 13 residues.

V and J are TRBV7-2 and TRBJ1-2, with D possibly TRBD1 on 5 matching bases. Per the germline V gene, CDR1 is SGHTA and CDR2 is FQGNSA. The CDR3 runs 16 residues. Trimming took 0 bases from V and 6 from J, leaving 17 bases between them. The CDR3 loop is CASSLAPPTGGNGYTF. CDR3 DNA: TGTGCCAGCAGCTTAGCACCTCCCACAGGCGGTAATGGCTACACCTTC.

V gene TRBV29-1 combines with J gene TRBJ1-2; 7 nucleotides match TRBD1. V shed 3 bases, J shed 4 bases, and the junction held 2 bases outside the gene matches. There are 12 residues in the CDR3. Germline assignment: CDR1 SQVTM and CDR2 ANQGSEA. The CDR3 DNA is TGCAGCGTTGAGGGACAGCTCTATGGCTACACCTTC. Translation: CSVEGQLYGYTF.

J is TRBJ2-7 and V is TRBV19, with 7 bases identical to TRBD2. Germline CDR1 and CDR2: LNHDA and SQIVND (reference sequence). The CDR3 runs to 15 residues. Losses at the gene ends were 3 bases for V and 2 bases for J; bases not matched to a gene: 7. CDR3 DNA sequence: TGTGCCAGTAGTATCCGCCTAGCGGCGCCCTACGAGCAGTACTTC. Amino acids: CASSIRLAAPYEQYF.